What follows are 5 T cell receptor beta chains derived from one specimen sequenced in a study of T-cell reconstitution after alpha-beta-depleted transplantation in children. Preparation of the TCRbeta library used unique molecular identifiers. Each CDR3 protein gets one entry after TCRdb re-called the PCR reads with MiXCR. The sample shows roughly 490,000 distinct CDR3 sequences, more than 9.5% of them seen only once. The material was PBMCs, mostly from graft donor cells, obtained 180 days after TCRalphabeta/CD19-depleted stem cell transplant. The receptors were sampled from a female patient aged 2 to 10 who had a stem cell transplant for aplastic anemia, so the T cells may come from the graft donor.

The V gene is TRBV20-1, the J gene TRBJ2-7; 10 positions agree with TRBD2. The germline gives CDR1 DFQATT, CDR2 SNEGSKA (reference sequence). Germline trimming cut 3 bases from V and 3 bases from J; bases unmatched to any gene: 5. This CDR3 has 14 residues. The CDR3 sequence is CSASGSGRNYEQYF. The DNA of the CDR3 is TGCAGTGCTAGTGGTAGCGGGAGGAACTACGAGCAGTACTTC.

The chain recombines TRBV20-1 with TRBJ2-1, with TRBD2 matching 16 bases. From germline, CDR1 is DFQATT and CDR2 SNEGSKA (reference sequence). This CDR3 is 17 amino acids long. Trimming took 5 bases from V and 7 from J; bases not matched to a gene: 11. CDR3 sequence reads: CSAPTGTSGRAWNEQFF. In DNA form, the CDR3 reads TGCAGTGCTCCAACCGGGACTAGCGGGAGGGCCTGGAATGAGCAGTTCTTC.

This clonotype was seen repeatedly, ten times or more. This chain uses TRBV7-2 with TRBJ2-7; TRBD2 aligns across 14 bases. The CDR3 extends over 17 amino acids. The junction had 5 bases not matched to a gene; V was cut back by 1 base and J by 3 bases. Germline CDR1 is SGHTA and CDR2 is FQGNSA. CDR3 loop: CASSLGLAGGLNYEQYF. The DNA of the CDR3 is TGTGCCAGCAGCTTAGGACTAGCGGGAGGGCTAAACTACGAGCAGTACTTC.

This clonotype occurred a few times. V usage is TRBV7-7 and J usage is TRBJ1-1, with D possibly TRBD1 on 5 matching bases. From germline, CDR1 is SSHAT and CDR2 FNYEAQ (reference sequence). Trimming removed 1 base at V and 0 bases at J, with 24 bases between. The CDR3 consists of 20 residues. The CDR3: CASSLEATGRAYAMNTEAFF. The CDR3 DNA reads as TGTGCCAGCAGCTTAGAAGCTACGGGCAGGGCCTACGCAATGAACACTGAAGCTTTCTTT.

The chain uses TRBV4-3 and TRBJ2-3, with D perhaps given as TRBD1 or TRBD2 (5 bases each). V shed 4 bases and J shed 1 base, with 21 bases lying between them. This CDR3 has 18 amino acids. CDR1 is LGHNA, CDR2 YSLEER, per germline. The CDR3 DNA reads as TGCGCCAGCAGCCTTACCGGGACCCTGAGAGAGGGCACAGATACGCAGTATTTT. Protein sequence: CASSLTGTLREGTDTQYF.